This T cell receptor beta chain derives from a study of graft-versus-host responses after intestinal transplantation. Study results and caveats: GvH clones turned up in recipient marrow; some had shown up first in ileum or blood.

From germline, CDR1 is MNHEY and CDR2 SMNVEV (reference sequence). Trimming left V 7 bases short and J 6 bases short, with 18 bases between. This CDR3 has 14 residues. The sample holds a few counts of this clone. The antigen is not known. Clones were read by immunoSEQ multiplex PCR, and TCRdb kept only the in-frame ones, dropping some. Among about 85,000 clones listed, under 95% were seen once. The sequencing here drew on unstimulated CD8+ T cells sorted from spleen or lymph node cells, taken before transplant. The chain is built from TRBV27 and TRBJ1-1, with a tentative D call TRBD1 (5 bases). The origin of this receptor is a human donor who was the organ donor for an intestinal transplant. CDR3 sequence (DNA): TGTGCCAGCACCTTAAGGGGTAGTGCCGCTGAAGCTTTCTTT. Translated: CASTLRGSAAEAFF.